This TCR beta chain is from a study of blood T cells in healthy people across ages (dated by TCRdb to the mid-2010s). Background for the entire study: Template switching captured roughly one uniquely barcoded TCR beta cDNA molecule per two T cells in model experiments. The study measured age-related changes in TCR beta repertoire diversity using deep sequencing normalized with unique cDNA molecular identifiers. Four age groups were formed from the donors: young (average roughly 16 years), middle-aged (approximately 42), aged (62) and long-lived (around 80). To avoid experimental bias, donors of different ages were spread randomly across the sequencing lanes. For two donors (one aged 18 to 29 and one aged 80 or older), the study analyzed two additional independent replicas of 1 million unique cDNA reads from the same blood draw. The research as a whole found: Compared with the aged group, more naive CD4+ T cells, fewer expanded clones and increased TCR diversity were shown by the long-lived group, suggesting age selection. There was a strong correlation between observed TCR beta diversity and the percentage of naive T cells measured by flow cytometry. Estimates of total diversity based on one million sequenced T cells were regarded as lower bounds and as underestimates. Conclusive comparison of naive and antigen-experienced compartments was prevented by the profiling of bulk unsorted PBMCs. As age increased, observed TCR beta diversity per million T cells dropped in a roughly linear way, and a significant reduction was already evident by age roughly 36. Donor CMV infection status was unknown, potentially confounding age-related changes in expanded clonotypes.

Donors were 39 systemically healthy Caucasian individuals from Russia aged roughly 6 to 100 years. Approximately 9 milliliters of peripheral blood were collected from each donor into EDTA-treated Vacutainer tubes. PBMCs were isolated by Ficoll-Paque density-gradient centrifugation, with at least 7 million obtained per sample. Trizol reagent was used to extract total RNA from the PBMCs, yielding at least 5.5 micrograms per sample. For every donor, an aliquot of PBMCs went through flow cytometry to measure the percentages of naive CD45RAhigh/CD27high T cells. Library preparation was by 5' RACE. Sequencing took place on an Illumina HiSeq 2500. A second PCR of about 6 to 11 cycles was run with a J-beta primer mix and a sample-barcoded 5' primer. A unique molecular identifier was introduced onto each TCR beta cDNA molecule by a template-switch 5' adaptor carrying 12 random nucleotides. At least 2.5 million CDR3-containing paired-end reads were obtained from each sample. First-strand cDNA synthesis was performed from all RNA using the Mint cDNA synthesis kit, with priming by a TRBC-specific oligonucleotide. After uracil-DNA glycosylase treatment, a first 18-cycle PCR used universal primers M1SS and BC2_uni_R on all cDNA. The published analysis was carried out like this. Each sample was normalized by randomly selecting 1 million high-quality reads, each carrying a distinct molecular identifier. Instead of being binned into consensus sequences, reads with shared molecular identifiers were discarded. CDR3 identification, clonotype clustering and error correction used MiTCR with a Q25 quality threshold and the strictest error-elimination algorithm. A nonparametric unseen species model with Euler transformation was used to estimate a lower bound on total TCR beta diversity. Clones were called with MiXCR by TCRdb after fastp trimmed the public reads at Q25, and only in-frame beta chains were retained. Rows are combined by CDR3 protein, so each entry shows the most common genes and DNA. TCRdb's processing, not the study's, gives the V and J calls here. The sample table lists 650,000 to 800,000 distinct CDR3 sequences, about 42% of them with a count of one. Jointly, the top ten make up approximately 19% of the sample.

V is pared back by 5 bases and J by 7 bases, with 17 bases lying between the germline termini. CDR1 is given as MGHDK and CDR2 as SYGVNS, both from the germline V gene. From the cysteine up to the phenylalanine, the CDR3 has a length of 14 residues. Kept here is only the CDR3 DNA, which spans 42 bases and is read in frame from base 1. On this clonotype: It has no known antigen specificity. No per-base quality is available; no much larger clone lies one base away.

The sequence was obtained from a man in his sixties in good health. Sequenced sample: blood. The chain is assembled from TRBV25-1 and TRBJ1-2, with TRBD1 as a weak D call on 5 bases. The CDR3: CASSRPQQDCGYTF. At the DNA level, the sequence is TGTGCCAGCAGTAGACCCCAACAGGACTGTGGCTACACCTTC.